Listed here is a single T cell receptor beta chain. Antigen specificity is unknown. This PCR relied on a set of 60 Vbeta primers and 13 Jbeta primers. Produced via immunoSEQ multiplex PCR; TCRdb's table is partial and in-frame only. The sample holds approximately 100,000 clones, roughly 80% seen once. These data originate in a study of cytomegalovirus exposure and HLA in healthy donors. Study findings and constraints: Segments of the TCR beta V type were, in most cases, productive about 87% or about 30% of the time in an earlier analysis.

V trimming: 5 bases; J trimming: 4 bases; junction bases outside the gene matches: 6. The germline gives CDR1 MNHNS, CDR2 SASEGT. The CDR3 sequence is 14 residues long. V is TRBV6-1 and J is TRBJ2-7; 9 positions agree with TRBD2. This clonotype was sampled from a man in his sixties in good health and CMV-seropositive. The sample comprised PBMCs. In nucleotides, the CDR3 is TGTGCCAGCAGTCATAGCGGGGGTTCTTACGAGCAGTACTTC. Its translation: CASSHSGGSYEQYF.